The rows below give T cell receptor beta chains drawn from one sample of a study of B cell selection in AIRE deficiency. The assay was immunoSEQ multiplex PCR, and TCRdb's table has in-frame clones only and misses some. The sample records about 21,000 clones, roughly 93% being singletons. Sequences were obtained from Tregs sorted from PBMCs. These receptors were collected from a human donor with AIRE deficiency. Both conserved end residues are part of each CDR3. Each record gives: J gene, D gene, V gene, clone size, CDR3 protein, CDR3 DNA. A D gene is named only where the DNA matches it firmly. Not every row has a clone size; where given, it reads once, few, many or a size class.

j_call: TRBJ2-5; d_call: -; v_call: TRBV5-1; clone_size: -; cdr3_aa: CASSSQRGAQYF; cdr3_nt: TGCGCCAGCAGCTCGCAACGAGGGGCCCAGTACTTC
j_call: TRBJ1-2; d_call: -; v_call: TRBV7-2; clone_size: -; cdr3_aa: CASSSTQTILTYGYTF; cdr3_nt: TGTGCCAGCAGCTCCACCCAGACCATCCTAACATATGGCTACACCTTC
j_call: TRBJ2-2; d_call: TRBD1; v_call: TRBV15; clone_size: -; cdr3_aa: CATSRAPGQGNTGELFF; cdr3_nt: TGTGCCACCAGCAGAGCCCCTGGACAGGGAAACACCGGGGAGCTGTTTTTT
j_call: TRBJ1-6; d_call: TRBD1; v_call: TRBV2; clone_size: -; cdr3_aa: CASSGGQGHNSPLHF; cdr3_nt: TGTGCCAGCAGTGGAGGACAGGGACATAATTCACCCCTCCACTTT
j_call: TRBJ1-3; d_call: -; v_call: TRBV30; clone_size: -; cdr3_aa: CAWRPTGNTIYF; cdr3_nt: TGTGCCTGGAGGCCTACTGGAAACACCATATATTTT
j_call: TRBJ2-6; d_call: TRBD1; v_call: TRBV18; clone_size: -; cdr3_aa: CASSPGTGVSGANVLTF; cdr3_nt: TGTGCCAGCTCACCCGGGACAGGCGTCTCTGGGGCCAACGTCCTGACTTTC
j_call: TRBJ2-3; d_call: -; v_call: TRBV6-1; clone_size: once; cdr3_aa: CASTVVSYTDTQYF; cdr3_nt: TGTGCCAGCACGGTAGTCAGCTACACAGATACGCAGTATTTT
j_call: TRBJ1-2; d_call: -; v_call: TRBV11-3; clone_size: few; cdr3_aa: CASSLEGYGYTF; cdr3_nt: TGTGCCAGCAGCTTAGAGGGGTATGGCTACACCTTC
j_call: TRBJ2-1; d_call: TRBD1; v_call: TRBV7-2; clone_size: -; cdr3_aa: CASSLVGQGVYEQFF; cdr3_nt: TGTGCCAGCAGCTTAGTGGGACAGGGAGTCTATGAGCAGTTCTTC
j_call: TRBJ1-3; d_call: -; v_call: TRBV5-4; clone_size: -; cdr3_aa: CASSLDGPEGSGNTIYF; cdr3_nt: TGTGCCAGCAGCTTGGACGGCCCGGAGGGCTCTGGAAACACCATATATTTT
j_call: TRBJ2-6; d_call: -; v_call: TRBV11-3; clone_size: -; cdr3_aa: CASSLVVGSSGANVLTF; cdr3_nt: TGTGCCAGCAGCTTAGTTGTTGGGAGCTCTGGGGCCAACGTCCTGACTTTC
j_call: TRBJ2-2; d_call: -; v_call: TRBV2; clone_size: once; cdr3_aa: CASSRGVGGELFF; cdr3_nt: TGTGCCAGCAGTAGAGGGGTGGGCGGGGAGCTGTTTTTT
j_call: TRBJ2-7; d_call: TRBD1; v_call: TRBV28; clone_size: once; cdr3_aa: CASNPLGMGTGRRPLYEQYF; cdr3_nt: TGTGCCAGCAACCCCCTGGGGATGGGGACAGGCCGACGGCCACTTTACGAGCAGTACTTC
j_call: TRBJ2-7; d_call: -; v_call: TRBV5-4; clone_size: once; cdr3_aa: CASSFDSVGRYEQYF; cdr3_nt: TGTGCCAGCAGCTTCGACAGCGTCGGGCGCTACGAGCAGTACTTC
j_call: TRBJ2-7; d_call: -; v_call: TRBV28; clone_size: -; cdr3_aa: CASSPQGLHEQYF; cdr3_nt: TGTGCCAGCAGTCCCCAGGGCCTACACGAGCAGTACTTC
j_call: TRBJ2-7; d_call: -; v_call: TRBV27; clone_size: -; cdr3_aa: CASSFKNEQYF; cdr3_nt: TGTGCCAGCAGTTTTAAGAACGAGCAGTACTTC
j_call: TRBJ2-5; d_call: -; v_call: TRBV28; clone_size: -; cdr3_aa: CASSLGQQFGRTQYF; cdr3_nt: TGTGCCAGCAGTTTAGGTCAACAGTTTGGAAGGACCCAGTACTTC
j_call: TRBJ2-7; d_call: -; v_call: TRBV2; clone_size: -; cdr3_aa: CASSDGVSYEQYF; cdr3_nt: TGTGCCAGCAGTGACGGAGTTTCCTACGAGCAGTACTTC
j_call: TRBJ2-3; d_call: -; v_call: TRBV5-8; clone_size: once; cdr3_aa: CASSREWEWTDTQYF; cdr3_nt: TGTGCCAGCAGCCGCGAGTGGGAATGGACAGATACGCAGTATTTT